These T cell receptor beta chains were read from a single sample in a study of cytotoxic CD8 clonotypes in ibrutinib-treated CLL. Produced via immunoSEQ multiplex PCR; TCRdb's table is partial and in-frame only. Here the sample spans roughly 250,000 clones, 70% being singletons. The input for sequencing was PBMCs, taken after 24 months of ibrutinib treatment. These receptors were taken from a human donor with chronic lymphocytic leukemia. Both conserved end residues are part of each CDR3. A D gene is named only where the DNA matches it firmly. Clone size appears in some rows only: once, few, many, or a class for an expanded clone.

j_call	clone_size	v_call	d_call	cdr3_nt	cdr3_aa
TRBJ1-2	once	TRBV18	-	TGTGCCAGCTCCCCTACATCCGAGGGAGGCTACACCTTC	CASSPTSEGGYTF
TRBJ2-7	-	TRBV27	-	TGTGCCAGCAGTGCAAACTTCTACGAGCAGTACTTC	CASSANFYEQYF
TRBJ1-2	-	TRBV13	TRBD1	TGTGCCAGCAGCTTAGGCCCCGGGACAGGGGATGAGGACTATGGCTACACCTTC	CASSLGPGTGDEDYGYTF
TRBJ2-1	-	TRBV29-1	TRBD1	TGCAGCGTTGAAGATCAGGGCCGACAGGGGACAAGGTACAATGAGCAGTTCTTC	CSVEDQGRQGTRYNEQFF
TRBJ2-3	-	TRBV15	TRBD2	TGTGCCACCAGCAGAACAAAAGGGGTGGCGGGAGGGACCACAGATACGCAGTATTTT	CATSRTKGVAGGTTDTQYF
TRBJ2-7	few	TRBV27	-	TGTGCCAGCATGAAGGGGGACACCCGTTACGAGCAGTACTTC	CASMKGDTRYEQYF
TRBJ2-1	few	TRBV7-3	-	TGTGCCAGCAGCTTAAGTGGGTTCAATGAGCAGTTCTTC	CASSLSGFNEQFF
TRBJ2-5	-	TRBV2	-	TGTGCCAGCAGTGATATAGGACAGTCCCAAGAGACCCAGTACTTC	CASSDIGQSQETQYF
TRBJ2-7	few	TRBV6-5	TRBD1	TGTGCCAGCAGTCTAACCGGGACAGGGGCCTACGAGCAGTACTTC	CASSLTGTGAYEQYF
TRBJ1-5	-	TRBV6-1	TRBD1	TGTGCCAGCAGTGAGAGGACAGGGGGTCAGCCCCAGCATTTT	CASSERTGGQPQHF
TRBJ2-7	-	TRBV11-2	-	TGTGCCAGCAGCTTTGACGGAGGGGCTCGACAGCAGTACTTC	CASSFDGGARQQYF
TRBJ2-2	once	TRBV13	-	TGTGCCAGTTGGCGGCGGGGACGGCTGAACACCGGGGAGCTGTTTTTT	CASWRRGRLNTGELFF
TRBJ2-2	once	TRBV7-3	-	TGTGCCAGCAGCTTAAACACGGGAGCGAACACCGGGGAGCTGTTTTTT	CASSLNTGANTGELFF
TRBJ1-5	-	TRBV27	-	TGTGCCAGCAGTTTTAGGGGTGACAATCAGCCCCAGCATTTT	CASSFRGDNQPQHF
TRBJ2-7	once	TRBV28	-	TGTGCCAGCAGTTTCCCTTCTTCCCCCTACGAGCAGTACTTC	CASSFPSSPYEQYF
TRBJ1-2	-	TRBV7-3	-	TGTGCCAGCAGCCAAGAGGGGCACACCCATGGCTACACCTTC	CASSQEGHTHGYTF
TRBJ2-2	few	TRBV7-9	TRBD1	TGTGCCAGCAGCTTTTGGGACAGCGGGGAGCTGTTTTTT	CASSFWDSGELFF
TRBJ2-5	few	TRBV27	-	TGTGCCAGCAGTTCCTCGGGTAGCGGACAGACCCAGTACTTC	CASSSSGSGQTQYF
TRBJ2-7	once	TRBV19	-	TGTGCCAGTAGCTCGACCCGGGACCGGCATCGCCGCGAGCAGTACTTC	CASSSTRDRHRREQYF
TRBJ2-7	-	TRBV2	TRBD1	TGTGCCAGCAGTGGTGCTCTGGGACAGCTCCCCTACGAGCAGTACTTC	CASSGALGQLPYEQYF
TRBJ2-7	-	TRBV9	-	TGTGCCAGCAGCGCTGGTCGTGGGCGGGACGAGCAGTACTTC	CASSAGRGRDEQYF
TRBJ1-5	-	TRBV21-1	-	TGTGCCAGCAGCAGCCGCTCTCACAGGGATCAGCCCCAGCATTTT	CASSSRSHRDQPQHF
TRBJ2-3	-	TRBV4-2	-	TGTGCCAGCAGCCAAGGGGACGGAGATACGCAGTATTTT	CASSQGDGDTQYF
TRBJ2-3	-	TRBV2	-	TGTGCCAGCCGGCCGTGGTGGGAGTCCACAGATACGCAGTATTTT	CASRPWWESTDTQYF
TRBJ2-2	-	TRBV7-9	-	TGTGCCAGCACCCTAGGGCCTCATGGTGCCGGGGAGCTGTTTTTT	CASTLGPHGAGELFF
TRBJ2-3	-	TRBV10-3	-	TGTGCCATCAGTGAGTCGACACAAGGGGATACGCAGTATTTT	CAISESTQGDTQYF
TRBJ2-1	-	TRBV27	TRBD2	TGTGCCAGCAGCTTACCATGGACTAGCCTCAATGAGCAGTTCTTC	CASSLPWTSLNEQFF
TRBJ1-1	-	TRBV18	-	TGTGCCAGCTCAAAGGGACGGAACACTGAAGCTTTCTTT	CASSKGRNTEAFF
TRBJ2-7	-	TRBV25-1	-	TGTGCCAGCAGTGATCCATACGAGCAGTACTTC	CASSDPYEQYF
TRBJ2-7	-	TRBV5-1	TRBD2	TGCGCCAGCAGCCTTAGCGGGGACCCGGGGGAGCAGTACTTC	CASSLSGDPGEQYF
TRBJ2-3	-	TRBV7-3	-	TGTGCCAGCAGCTTAACGGGTCCGGGCAGGGGATCCACAGATACGCAGTATTTT	CASSLTGPGRGSTDTQYF
TRBJ2-7	-	TRBV7-2	TRBD2	TGTGCCAGCAGCTTAAGAGCGGGAGTTTTCGTCGAGCAGTACTTC	CASSLRAGVFVEQYF
TRBJ2-2	-	TRBV7-2	TRBD2	TGTGCCAGCAGCTTAGGGCGGGAGCACGGGGAGCTGTTTTTT	CASSLGREHGELFF
TRBJ2-3	-	TRBV18	-	TGTGCCAGCTCACCAGGAGATACGCAGTATTTT	CASSPGDTQYF
TRBJ2-7	-	TRBV6-5	TRBD2	TGTGCCAGCAGTTTTGCCGGGACTAGCGGGGCCGAGCAGTACTTC	CASSFAGTSGAEQYF
TRBJ2-5	-	TRBV4-2	-	TGTGCCAGCAGCCAAGAAGATTCGGCGGGCCTAGAGACCCAGTACTTC	CASSQEDSAGLETQYF
TRBJ2-7	-	TRBV27	-	TGTGCCAGCAGTTCTAAATTAACTCGACCCTACGAGCAGTACTTC	CASSSKLTRPYEQYF
TRBJ2-2	few	TRBV9	-	TGTGCCAGCAGCGTTAACACCGGGGAGCTGTTTTTT	CASSVNTGELFF
TRBJ2-2	few	TRBV28	-	TGTGCCAGCCAATCAAGCGTCAACACCGGGGAGCTGTTTTTT	CASQSSVNTGELFF
TRBJ2-7	-	TRBV5-1	TRBD2	TGCGCCAGCAGCCGGGATGGACTAGCGGGATCCTACGAGCAGTACTTC	CASSRDGLAGSYEQYF
TRBJ2-5	-	TRBV29-1	-	TGCAGCGTTGGTCGAGTCGGAGGGGATGAGACCCAGTACTTC	CSVGRVGGDETQYF
TRBJ2-1	-	TRBV29-1	-	TGCAGCGTTGAAGGAAACCCGGGCCCCTCCTACAATGAGCAGTTCTTC	CSVEGNPGPSYNEQFF
TRBJ2-7	once	TRBV2	-	TGTGCCAGCAGTACAGCCTACTACGAGCAGTACTTC	CASSTAYYEQYF